This TCR beta chain was identified in a study of CD8 T cells in ankylosing spondylitis. Germline CDR1 SGHTA, CDR2 FQGNSA. Trimming cost V 5 bases and J 5 bases; bases outside gene matches: 5. CDR3 length: 13 amino acids. This clonotype has only a few counts. Its antigen is not identified. Preparation of TCR beta libraries was done by quantitative 5'-RACE with molecular barcodes. TCRdb itself ran the 5' RACE reads through MiXCR, one entry per CDR3 protein. The profile shows under 550,000 distinct CDR3 sequences, roughly 26% of them singletons. Study-level findings and limits: A motif of 7 or 8 highly homologous TCR beta variants was seen as apparently characteristic of ankylosing spondylitis blood.

The sequenced sample was blood, either unsorted or a sorted T cell fraction (not recorded which). The clonotype originates from a male donor with ankylosing spondylitis. J is TRBJ2-5 and V is TRBV7-2; TRBD1 matches at 7 bases. The CDR3 loop is CASSPQGVETQYF. CDR3 nucleotides: TGTGCCAGCAGCCCCCAGGGGGTGGAGACCCAGTACTTC.